The rows below give T cell receptor beta chains drawn from one sample of a study of T cells in tumors after PD-1 blockade. The data were produced by immunoSEQ multiplex PCR, yet TCRdb's version contains in-frame clones alone and is incomplete. The sample has more than 50,000 clones; around 72% are singletons. Sample: PBMCs, taken after anti-PD-1 treatment. These receptors all come from a human donor with basal cell carcinoma. CDR3s include the opening cysteine and the closing phenylalanine or tryptophan. D genes are given only for firm matches. For some rows the clone size is stated as once, few or many, or as a class when expanded; others skip it.

DNA: TGTGCCAGCAGCTTTTTTCCCCGGGGCCCCGCGGGGGAGACCCAGTACTTC
CDR3: CASSFFPRGPAGETQYF
size: .
D: .
J: TRBJ2-5
V: TRBV7-2

DNA: TGTGCCAGCATTCGAAAGCAGGGGGCGCGTGAAAAACTGTTTTTT
CDR3: CASIRKQGAREKLFF
size: .
D: TRBD1
J: TRBJ1-4
V: TRBV6-4

DNA: TGTGCCAGCAGCCGGCAGGGTTCGAACACTGAAGCTTTCTTT
CDR3: CASSRQGSNTEAFF
size: few
D: .
J: TRBJ1-1
V: TRBV7-9

DNA: TGTGCCAGCAGCCAGACAGGGATTATGAACACTGAAGCTTTCTTT
CDR3: CASSQTGIMNTEAFF
size: .
D: TRBD1
J: TRBJ1-1
V: TRBV5-4

DNA: TGCAGCGTTGCGGCCTCTCGAGGCTACACCTTC
CDR3: CSVAASRGYTF
size: .
D: .
J: TRBJ1-2
V: TRBV29-1

DNA: TGTGCCAGCAGTGGGACAGGGGGGAATGAGCAGTTCTTC
CDR3: CASSGTGGNEQFF
size: .
D: TRBD1
J: TRBJ2-1
V: TRBV2

DNA: TGTGCCAGCAGCTCGCCTCGGACAGGGCTGAAGGAGACCCAGTACTTC
CDR3: CASSSPRTGLKETQYF
size: .
D: TRBD1
J: TRBJ2-5
V: TRBV7-8

DNA: TGTGCCAGCAGCTTAGATCGGGCGTCAGCAAATAATTCACCCCTCCACTTT
CDR3: CASSLDRASANNSPLHF
size: .
D: .
J: TRBJ1-6
V: TRBV7-9

DNA: TGTGCTAGTGGTTTGGGGAACACCGGGGAGCTGTTTTTT
CDR3: CASGLGNTGELFF
size: .
D: .
J: TRBJ2-2
V: TRBV12-5

DNA: TGCGCCAGCAGCCCAACTCAGGGTAACTACGAGCAGTACTTC
CDR3: CASSPTQGNYEQYF
size: medium-sized
D: .
J: TRBJ2-7
V: TRBV5-1

DNA: TGTGCCCGCAGTGTGGCGGGGGGGCGGGAGACCCAGTACTTC
CDR3: CARSVAGGRETQYF
size: .
D: TRBD2
J: TRBJ2-5
V: TRBV2

DNA: TGTGCCAGCAGTCCCTTTGTGGGTAGCAATCAGCCCCAGCATTTT
CDR3: CASSPFVGSNQPQHF
size: .
D: .
J: TRBJ1-5
V: TRBV27

DNA: TGTGCCAGCAACCGGGACATGAGCTCCTACGAGCAGTACTTC
CDR3: CASNRDMSSYEQYF
size: .
D: .
J: TRBJ2-7
V: TRBV2

DNA: TGTGCCAGCAGCGCATGGACTAGCGGGGGGATCGGGGAGCTGTTTTTT
CDR3: CASSAWTSGGIGELFF
size: .
D: TRBD2
J: TRBJ2-2
V: TRBV5-6

DNA: TGTGCCAGCAGTTATCTAGTCGGGAATGAGCAGTTCTTC
CDR3: CASSYLVGNEQFF
size: once
D: .
J: TRBJ2-1
V: TRBV6-5

DNA: TGTGCCAGCAGTTTATCGATAAGTCTCCCCTCGTCCGCAGATACGCAGTATTTT
CDR3: CASSLSISLPSSADTQYF
size: .
D: .
J: TRBJ2-3
V: TRBV27

DNA: TGTGCCAGCCGAATTGGGACCGCCAGCACAGATACGCAGTATTTT
CDR3: CASRIGTASTDTQYF
size: .
D: .
J: TRBJ2-3
V: TRBV5-8

DNA: TGTGCCAGCAGTTTACTACAAGGAAGTGAAAAACTGTTTTTT
CDR3: CASSLLQGSEKLFF
size: .
D: .
J: TRBJ1-4
V: TRBV28

DNA: TGTGCCAGCAGTGAAAAGGGGGCCAACACCATATATTTT
CDR3: CASSEKGANTIYF
size: few
D: TRBD1
J: TRBJ1-3
V: TRBV6-1

DNA: TGTGCCAGCTCACCACAGGGGTACCAAGAGACCCAGTACTTC
CDR3: CASSPQGYQETQYF
size: .
D: .
J: TRBJ2-5
V: TRBV18

DNA: TGCGCCAGCAGCCCGCTACCGGGTGGGATCGCCGTTAATTCACCCCTCCACTTT
CDR3: CASSPLPGGIAVNSPLHF
size: once
D: .
J: TRBJ1-6
V: TRBV4-1

DNA: TGTGCCAGCAGTATAAGCGGGGGGACCTCCTACGAGCAGTACTTC
CDR3: CASSISGGTSYEQYF
size: .
D: TRBD2
J: TRBJ2-7
V: TRBV27

DNA: TGTGCCAGCAGGGACGGCGTTAACTATGGCTACACCTTC
CDR3: CASRDGVNYGYTF
size: .
D: .
J: TRBJ1-2
V: TRBV6-5

DNA: TGTGCCAGTAGTATGGGGCTAGCGGGGCAGTATTTT
CDR3: CASSMGLAGQYF
size: .
D: TRBD2
J: TRBJ2-3
V: TRBV19

DNA: TGTGCCAGCAAGGTGGGTGGGGGCACCTATGGCTACACCTTC
CDR3: CASKVGGGTYGYTF
size: .
D: .
J: TRBJ1-2
V: TRBV28

DNA: TGCGCCAGCAGCTTGGGAGGGACAGGGGGCTCTAATGAAAAACTGTTTTTT
CDR3: CASSLGGTGGSNEKLFF
size: .
D: TRBD1
J: TRBJ1-4
V: TRBV5-1

DNA: TGTGCCAGTAGTAAGGGGATGGACACTGAAGCTTTCTTT
CDR3: CASSKGMDTEAFF
size: .
D: .
J: TRBJ1-1
V: TRBV19

DNA: TGTGCCAGCAGTTTAAGCCGCGGGGGGCCCATCACAGATACGCAGTATTTT
CDR3: CASSLSRGGPITDTQYF
size: .
D: TRBD2
J: TRBJ2-3
V: TRBV28

DNA: TGTGCCAGCAGCCCCTGGGCGGGGAGTCCTAATGAAAAACTGTTTTTT
CDR3: CASSPWAGSPNEKLFF
size: .
D: .
J: TRBJ1-4
V: TRBV7-9

DNA: TGTGCCAGCAGCCCGGGACAGGCTAACACCGGGGAGCTGTTTTTT
CDR3: CASSPGQANTGELFF
size: .
D: TRBD1
J: TRBJ2-2
V: TRBV5-4

DNA: TGTGCCAGCAGTTTGCGGGGGGCGCGGAACTACGAGCAGTACTTC
CDR3: CASSLRGARNYEQYF
size: .
D: TRBD2
J: TRBJ2-7
V: TRBV27

DNA: TGTGCCAGCAGCACGACTCGGTACAATGAGCAGTTCTTC
CDR3: CASSTTRYNEQFF
size: .
D: .
J: TRBJ2-1
V: TRBV9

DNA: TGCGCCAGCAGCCGGGAGGGGAATCAGCCCCAGCATTTT
CDR3: CASSREGNQPQHF
size: few
D: .
J: TRBJ1-5
V: TRBV5-1

DNA: TGTGCCAGCAGCTTCAAGGGTGTAGTAACCGGGGAGCTGTTTTTT
CDR3: CASSFKGVVTGELFF
size: .
D: .
J: TRBJ2-2
V: TRBV7-2

DNA: TGTGCCAGCAGTGAACTAGCGGGGGGGCCAGATACGCAGTATTTT
CDR3: CASSELAGGPDTQYF
size: .
D: TRBD2
J: TRBJ2-3
V: TRBV6-1

DNA: TGTGCCAGCTCCCCGGGACTGGTGAACACTGAAGCTTTCTTT
CDR3: CASSPGLVNTEAFF
size: .
D: .
J: TRBJ1-1
V: TRBV18

DNA: TGCGCCAGCAGGACGGGGTATGGGGCCCAGTACTTC
CDR3: CASRTGYGAQYF
size: .
D: .
J: TRBJ2-5
V: TRBV5-1

DNA: TGTGCCAGCAGTTCCCGTGGGGGGGCAGGACAGCCCCAGCATTTT
CDR3: CASSSRGGAGQPQHF
size: .
D: .
J: TRBJ1-5
V: TRBV2

DNA: TGTGCCAGCAGCCACGGATATGGACAGGGAAAAAGTAAAAACATTCAGTACTTC
CDR3: CASSHGYGQGKSKNIQYF
size: .
D: TRBD1
J: TRBJ2-4
V: TRBV3-1/TRBV3-2

DNA: TGCGCCAGCAGCCAAGTAAGGGCCGCGGCCTACGAGCAGTACTTC
CDR3: CASSQVRAAAYEQYF
size: .
D: .
J: TRBJ2-7
V: TRBV4-1

DNA: TGTGCCAGCAGGCGGGTAGGGGGCGGCTACACCTTC
CDR3: CASRRVGGGYTF
size: .
D: TRBD1
J: TRBJ1-2
V: TRBV2

DNA: TGTGCCACCAGTGACTCCTTGGGACAGGGCGATGAGCAGTTCTTC
CDR3: CATSDSLGQGDEQFF
size: .
D: TRBD1
J: TRBJ2-1
V: TRBV24-1

DNA: TGTGCCAGCAGTGAGAGTCTAGCTCGCACCGGGGAGCTGTTTTTT
CDR3: CASSESLARTGELFF
size: .
D: .
J: TRBJ2-2
V: TRBV6-4

DNA: TGCGCCAGCAGAGAGGGAGCGGGGACAGATACGCAGTATTTT
CDR3: CASREGAGTDTQYF
size: .
D: TRBD2
J: TRBJ2-3
V: TRBV10-1

DNA: TGTGCCAGCAGTCTACAGTCTGAAGCTTTCTTT
CDR3: CASSLQSEAFF
size: .
D: .
J: TRBJ1-1
V: TRBV2

DNA: TGTGCCAGCAGCTTGCAGGGGGGCTCCTATAATTCACCCCTCCACTTT
CDR3: CASSLQGGSYNSPLHF
size: .
D: TRBD1
J: TRBJ1-6
V: TRBV5-5

DNA: TGTGCCAGCAGCAAAGTGTTCGGGCAGTCACCCCTCCACTTT
CDR3: CASSKVFGQSPLHF
size: .
D: .
J: TRBJ1-6
V: TRBV21-1

DNA: TGTGCCAGCTCCCGTGGACTAGCGGGGGAAGAGACCCAGTACTTC
CDR3: CASSRGLAGEETQYF
size: few
D: TRBD2
J: TRBJ2-5
V: TRBV18

DNA: TGTGCCAGCAGCTTACGGAGCGGGGGGGCCAGAGAGACCCAGTACTTC
CDR3: CASSLRSGGARETQYF
size: .
D: TRBD2
J: TRBJ2-5
V: TRBV7-2

DNA: TGTGCCAGCAGCTTACGACGTCAATCGGGGAGAACCTACGAGCAGTACTTC
CDR3: CASSLRRQSGRTYEQYF
size: .
D: .
J: TRBJ2-7
V: TRBV13

DNA: TGTGCCAGCAGCTCTGGTTGGACAGGGGAAGTTACTGAAGCTTTCTTT
CDR3: CASSSGWTGEVTEAFF
size: .
D: TRBD1
J: TRBJ1-1
V: TRBV5-8